Listed here are 18 T cell receptor beta chains from one sample, sequenced in a study of identical twins. TCRdb passed the 5' RACE reads through MiXCR, listing each CDR3 protein once. This sample has 690,000 or so distinct CDR3 sequences; over 5% occur once, and the top ten carry 1.5% to 2%. The sequencing input was naive T cells sorted from blood. These receptors were obtained from a young man in good health.

This clonotype was seen a few times. The chain links TRBV4-3 to TRBJ2-7; a possible D gene is TRBD2 (5 bases). This CDR3 comprises 16 residues. From germline, CDR1 is LGHNA and CDR2 YSLEER. The V and J ends lost 3 bases and 0 bases respectively, with 15 bases between them. The CDR3 DNA reads TGCGCCAGCAGCCAGGGTCCCCGGGGTGGCTCCTACGAGCAGTACTTC. Translating it yields CASSQGPRGGSYEQYF.

This clonotype showed up just a few times. The chain links TRBV19 to TRBJ2-3, with D possibly matching TRBD1 (6 bases). CDR1 and CDR2 from the germline V gene are LNHDA and SQIVND (reference sequence). V lost 3 bases, J lost 3 bases, and 13 bases lay in between. The CDR3 sequence is 15 residues long. CDR3 DNA: TGTGCCAGTAGTATGATGGCAGGGGAAACAGATACGCAGTATTTT. It translates to CASSMMAGETDTQYF.

The chain carries TRBV23-1 and TRBJ2-1; D unresolved. TRBV23-1 is identified as an open reading frame with a role that is uncertain. This CDR3 is 12 amino acids long. Trimming removed 6 bases at V and 7 bases at J, with 10 bases between. DNA of the CDR3: TGCGCCAGCAGCCGCAACCGAAATGAGCAGTTCTTC. Its protein is CASSRNRNEQFF.

This clonotype was detected ten times or more. V and J are TRBV28 and TRBJ2-7; D is undetermined. The ends were cut back, 1 base at V and 3 bases at J, with 19 bases in the middle. This CDR3 is 17 amino acids long. From germline, CDR1 is MDHEN and CDR2 SYDVKM. This CDR3 reads CASSLSFIGRSDYEQYF. The DNA for the CDR3 is TGTGCCAGCAGTTTATCCTTCATCGGCAGGTCAGACTACGAGCAGTACTTC.

There are many counts of this clonotype. The genes are TRBV29-1 and TRBJ2-5; 9 bases are a match to TRBD1. V lost 4 bases and J lost 2; bases outside the gene matches: 2. The CDR3 is made up of 13 amino acids. Germline V lookup: CDR1 SQVTM, CDR2 ANQGSEA. The CDR3 DNA sequence: TGCAGCGTTGCAGGGACAGGGCAAGAGACCCAGTACTTC. Its protein product is CSVAGTGQETQYF.

This clonotype was seen many times. The J gene is TRBJ1-6, the V gene TRBV7-2; no clear D gene. The CDR3 totals 15 residues. Deletions cut 3 bases from V and 9 bases from J, with 15 bases between. CDR1 is SGHTA, CDR2 FQGNSA, per germline. As DNA, the CDR3 is TGTGCCAGCAGCTTCCCTCCGGGGTCCTCTTCACCCCTCCACTTT. Encoded protein: CASSFPPGSSSPLHF.

At least ten counts were recorded for this clonotype. CDR3 nucleotide sequence: TGCAGTGCTAGAGATATCAGTACTTATGGCTACACCTTC. Protein product: CSARDISTYGYTF. The chain is built from TRBV20-1 and TRBJ1-2; D ambiguous. Germline V CDR1 and CDR2: DFQATT, SNEGSKA (reference sequence). Trimming removed 0 bases from V and 5 bases from J, with 10 bases in between. The CDR3 extends over 13 amino acids.

The rearrangement uses TRBV18 and TRBJ2-1; 11 positions match TRBD2. Per germline, CDR1 KGHSH and CDR2 LQKENI. The CDR3 sequence is 15 residues long. The ends lost 2 bases at V and 7 bases at J; junction bases unmatched: 4. The CDR3 DNA reads as TGTGCCAGCTCACCAATCCCTAGCGGGAGGAATGAGCAGTTCTTC. Translated: CASSPIPSGRNEQFF.

This clonotype was seen at least ten times. V gene TRBV12-3 or TRBV12-4 combines with J gene TRBJ1-5, with TRBD1 matching 9 bases. J gave up 1 base and V 7 bases, and 5 bases lay outside the gene matches. The CDR3 totals 15 residues. This CDR3 is CASTPQGASNQPQHF. The CDR3 nucleotides are TGTGCCAGCACTCCACAGGGGGCCAGCAATCAGCCCCAGCATTTT.

In this sample, this clonotype turned up many times. The chain links TRBV28 to TRBJ2-1; a possible D gene is TRBD2 (6 bases). Trimming shortened V by 3 bases and J by 8 bases, and 14 bases separated the two germline ends. CDR3 length: 14 residues. Germline lookup yields CDR1 MDHEN and CDR2 SYDVKM. In DNA, the CDR3 is TGTGCCAGCAGTTTTAACTCCCCGGGGGATGAGCAGTTCTTC. Translated: CASSFNSPGDEQFF.

This clonotype was counted at least ten times. V is TRBV7-2 and J is TRBJ2-3; 10 nucleotides match TRBD2. V shed 5 bases, J shed 5 bases, and the junction held 13 bases outside the gene matches. This CDR3 has 17 residues. Germline values: CDR1 SGHTA, CDR2 FQGNSA. CDR3 loop: CASSPLSGTSEIDTQYF. The CDR3 coding sequence is TGTGCCAGCAGCCCGCTTTCGGGGACTAGCGAGATAGATACGCAGTATTTT.

In this sample, this clonotype turned up many times. The genes are TRBV12-3 or TRBV12-4 and TRBJ2-2; possibly TRBD1 for D (6 bases). The CDR3 length is 15 residues. The V and J ends lost 6 bases and 3 bases respectively, with 14 bases between them. The CDR3 nucleotides read TGTGCCAGCAGCCCCCGGAACAGGGACACCGGGGAGCTGTTTTTT. Translation: CASSPRNRDTGELFF.

This clonotype has at least ten counts. The CDR3 DNA reads as TGCAGCGTTGGGCAGGCTATCAATGAAAAACTGTTTTTT. Residues: CSVGQAINEKLFF. This sequence joins TRBV29-1 and TRBJ1-4, with D uncertain. Trimming stripped 4 bases from V and 5 bases from J, with 11 bases between. Per the germline V gene, CDR1 is SQVTM and CDR2 is ANQGSEA. CDR3 size: 13 residues.

The genes are TRBV5-1 and TRBJ2-1; the D gene could be TRBD1 or TRBD2 (5 bases each). The CDR3 extends over 16 amino acids. V dropped 1 base and J dropped 0 bases, with 11 bases sitting between them. CDR1 is SGHRS, CDR2 YFSETQ, per germline. Here the CDR3 DNA reads TGCGCCAGCAGCTTGATGGGACCGAGCTCCTACAATGAGCAGTTCTTC. Its protein product is CASSLMGPSSYNEQFF.

This clonotype was counted at least ten times. The V gene is TRBV24-1, the J gene TRBJ2-3; 8 bases line up with TRBD2. Per germline, CDR1 KGHDR and CDR2 SFDVKD. The CDR3 sequence is 16 residues long. The junction had 6 bases not matched to a gene; V was cut back by 3 bases and J by 2 bases. CDR3 protein: CATSDTSGPHTDTQYF. CDR3 in DNA: TGTGCCACCAGTGATACTAGCGGCCCCCACACAGATACGCAGTATTTT.

In this sample, this clonotype turned up a few times. The rearrangement joins TRBV2 to TRBJ2-7, with TRBD2 matching over 13 bases. V shed 4 bases, J shed 4 bases, and the junction held 13 bases outside the gene matches. This CDR3 is 18 amino acids long. Germline CDR1 is SNHLY and CDR2 is FYNNEI. The CDR3 is CASSVGGTSGTKRYEQYF. The CDR3 nucleotides are TGTGCCAGCAGTGTGGGCGGGACTAGCGGGACGAAGCGTTACGAGCAGTACTTC.

This clonotype has ten or more counts. The chain combines TRBV29-1 with TRBJ2-3; TRBD1 is a possible D gene (6 bases). CDR1 is SQVTM and CDR2 is ANQGSEA in the germline V gene. The ends were cut back, 1 base at V and 4 bases at J, with 12 bases in the middle. CDR3 size: 14 residues. The CDR3 loop reads CSVEGQGLADTQYF. Here the CDR3 DNA reads TGCAGCGTTGAAGGGCAGGGGTTGGCAGATACGCAGTATTTT.

The table lists this clonotype with a few counts. The rearrangement links TRBV4-1 to TRBJ2-7; 7 bases are a match to TRBD1. V lost 2 bases, J lost 7 bases, and 11 bases stayed unmatched. The CDR3 extends over 15 amino acids. Per the germline V gene, CDR1 is MGHRA and CDR2 is YSYEKL. The CDR3 is CASSQSGTDRLEQYV. The CDR3, as DNA: TGCGCCAGCAGCCAATCAGGGACAGATAGACTAGAGCAGTACGTC.